One and the same sample provided the 7 T cell receptor beta chains below, sequenced in a study of blood T cell repertoires in COVID-19. Only in-frame clones appear in the TCRdb table, and some are missing; sequencing was by immunoSEQ multiplex PCR. This repertoire shows about 13,000 clones, roughly 90% found once; its top ten account for just over 50%. Sequences were obtained from peripheral blood. The source of these receptors is a man older than 75 with acute or convalescent COVID-19.

In this sample, this clone turned up a few times. The rearrangement uses TRBV27 and TRBJ1-2; TRBD1 aligns across 7 bases. With 8 bases clipped from V and 8 bases from J, the junction kept 17 bases outside the gene matches. Looked up from germline, CDR1 is MNHEY and CDR2 is SMNVEV (reference sequence). CDR3 length: 15 amino acids. The CDR3 sequence: CASRKDREPRWGYTF. The CDR3 DNA reads TGTGCCAGCCGTAAAGACAGGGAGCCTCGGTGGGGCTACACCTTC.

The chain uses TRBV10-1 and TRBJ2-1, with D possibly being TRBD2 (5 bases). V was pared by 3 bases and J by 7 bases, with 13 bases between. This CDR3 comprises 14 residues. Germline-derived CDR1 and CDR2 are WNHNN and SYGVQD (reference sequence). CDR3 in amino acids: CASSDDYQTNEQFF. DNA of the CDR3: TGCGCCAGCAGTGACGACTACCAAACTAATGAGCAGTTCTTC.

The chain combines TRBV14 with TRBJ2-7; TRBD2 agrees at 8 bases. Germline lookup yields CDR1 SGHDN and CDR2 FVKESK. Unmatched junction bases numbered 8, after V lost 4 bases and J lost 3 bases. The length of the CDR3 is 15 residues. CDR3 sequence reads: CASSPLDSGDYEQYF. CDR3 DNA sequence: TGTGCCAGCAGCCCGTTGGATAGCGGGGACTACGAGCAGTACTTC. The complete variable domain, with remaining parts taken from reference TRBV14 and TRBJ2-7, reads EAGVTQFPSHSVIEKGQTVTLRCDPISGHDNLYWYRRVMGKEIKFLLHFVKESKQDESGMPNNRFLAERTGGTYSTLKVQPAELEDSGVYFCASSPLDSGDYEQYFGPGTRLTVT.

The genes are TRBV12-5 and TRBJ2-5, with 10 bases identical to TRBD1. With 3 bases clipped from V and 5 bases from J, the junction kept 12 bases outside the gene matches. The CDR3 runs to 17 residues. Germline V CDR1 and CDR2: LGHNT, FRNRAP. The CDR3 region is CASGFPLDRGRGETQYF. CDR3 coding DNA: TGTGCTAGTGGTTTCCCCCTCGACAGGGGGCGTGGGGAGACCCAGTACTTC.

The CDR3 nucleotides are TGTGCAAGTCGCCCCGGTGACAGGAGCTACGAGCAGTACTTC. Its protein is CASRPGDRSYEQYF. V gene TRBV12-2 combines with J gene TRBJ2-7; the D call in the table, TRBD1, was not verified against the DNA. TRBV12-2 is given as a pseudogene. The CDR3 has 14 residues.

The rearrangement links TRBV11-1 to TRBJ2-2; TRBD1 agrees at 8 bases. The CDR3 contains 15 residues. The germline CDR1 and CDR2 sequences are SGHAT and FQDESV (reference sequence). With 5 bases clipped from V and 0 bases from J, the junction kept 2 bases outside the gene matches. DNA of the CDR3: TGTGCCAGCAGCCTGACAGGGGCGAACACCGGGGAGCTGTTTTTT. This sequence encodes CASSLTGANTGELFF.

The chain joins TRBV3-1 (or the pseudogene TRBV3-2) to TRBJ1-1; D is undetermined. The CDR3 consists of 12 residues. The ends were cut back, 3 bases at V and 3 bases at J, with 5 bases in the middle. Germline V gives CDR1 LGHDT, CDR2 YNNKEL (reference sequence). The CDR3 reads CASSQGDTEAFF. CDR3 DNA sequence: TGTGCCAGCAGCCAGGGAGACACTGAAGCTTTCTTT.